This TCR beta chain was identified during a study of metastatic and nonmetastatic thyroid tumors. On the study more broadly: The authors compared repertoires across blood and tumor or nodule tissue from malignant and benign thyroid patients.

Using MiXCR, TCRdb reanalyzed the PCR reads. The sample lists 8,000 to 10,000 clones, 22% seen once, with about a sixth in the top ten. The entire patient cohort was treatment-naive prior to thyroid surgery. Germline V gives CDR1 SGHVS, CDR2 FQNEAQ. V lost 2 bases to trimming and J lost 2 bases, with 9 bases between them. The CDR3 has 14 amino acids. The chain has TRBV7-8 and TRBJ1-2; TRBD1 might be the D (6 bases). This TCR derives from a female donor with papillary thyroid cancer or a benign thyroid nodule (not recorded which). Some clones in this sample may be carry-over from other donors' samples. Sequenced sample: adjacent normal tissue. In nucleotides, the CDR3 is TGTGCCAGCAGCTTAACCGGACAGAACTATGGCTACACCTTC. This encodes CASSLTGQNYGYTF.